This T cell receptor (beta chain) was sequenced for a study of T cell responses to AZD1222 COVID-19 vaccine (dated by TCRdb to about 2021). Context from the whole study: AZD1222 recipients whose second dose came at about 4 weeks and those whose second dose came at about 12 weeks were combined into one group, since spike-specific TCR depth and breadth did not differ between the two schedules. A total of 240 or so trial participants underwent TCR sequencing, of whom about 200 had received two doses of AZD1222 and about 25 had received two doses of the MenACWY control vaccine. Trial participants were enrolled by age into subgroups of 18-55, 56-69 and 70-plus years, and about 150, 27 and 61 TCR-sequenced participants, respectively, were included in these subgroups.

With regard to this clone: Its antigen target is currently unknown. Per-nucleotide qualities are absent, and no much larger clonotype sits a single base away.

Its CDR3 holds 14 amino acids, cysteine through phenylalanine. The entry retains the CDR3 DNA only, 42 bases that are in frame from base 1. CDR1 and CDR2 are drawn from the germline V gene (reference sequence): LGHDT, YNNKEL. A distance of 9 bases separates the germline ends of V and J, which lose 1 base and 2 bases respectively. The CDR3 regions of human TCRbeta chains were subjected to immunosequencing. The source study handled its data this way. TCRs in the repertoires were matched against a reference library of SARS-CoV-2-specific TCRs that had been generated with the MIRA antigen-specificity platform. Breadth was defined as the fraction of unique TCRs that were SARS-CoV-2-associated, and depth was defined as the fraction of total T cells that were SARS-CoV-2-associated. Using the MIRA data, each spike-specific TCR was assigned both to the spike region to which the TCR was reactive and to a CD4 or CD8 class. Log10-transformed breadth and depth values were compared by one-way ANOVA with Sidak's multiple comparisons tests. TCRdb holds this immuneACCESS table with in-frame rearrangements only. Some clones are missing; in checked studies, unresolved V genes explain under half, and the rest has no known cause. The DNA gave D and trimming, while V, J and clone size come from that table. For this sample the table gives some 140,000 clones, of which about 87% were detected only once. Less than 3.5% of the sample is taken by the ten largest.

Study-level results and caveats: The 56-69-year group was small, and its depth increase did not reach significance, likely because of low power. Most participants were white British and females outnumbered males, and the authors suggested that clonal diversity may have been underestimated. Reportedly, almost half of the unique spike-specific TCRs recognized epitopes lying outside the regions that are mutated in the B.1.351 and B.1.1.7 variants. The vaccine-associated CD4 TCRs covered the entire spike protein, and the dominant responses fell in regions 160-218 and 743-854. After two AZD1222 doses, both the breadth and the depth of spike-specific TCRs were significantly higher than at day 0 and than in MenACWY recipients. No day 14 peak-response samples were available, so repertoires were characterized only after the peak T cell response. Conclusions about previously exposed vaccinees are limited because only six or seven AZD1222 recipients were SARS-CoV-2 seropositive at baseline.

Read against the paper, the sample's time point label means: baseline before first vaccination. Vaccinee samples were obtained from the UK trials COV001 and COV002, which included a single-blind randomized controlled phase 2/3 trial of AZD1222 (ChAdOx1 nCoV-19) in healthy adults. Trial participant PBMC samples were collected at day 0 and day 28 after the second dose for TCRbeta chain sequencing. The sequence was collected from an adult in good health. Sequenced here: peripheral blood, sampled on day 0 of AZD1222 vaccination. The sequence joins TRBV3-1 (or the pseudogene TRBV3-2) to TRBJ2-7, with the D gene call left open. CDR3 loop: CASSQVPRTYEQYF. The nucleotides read TGTGCCAGCAGCCAAGTCCCTAGAACCTACGAGCAGTACTTC.